This T cell receptor (beta chain) was observed in a study of cytomegalovirus exposure and HLA in healthy donors. General study points: The productive fraction for most TCR beta V segments was about 87% or about 30% in an earlier analysis.

Trimming removed 5 bases from V and 8 bases from J, with 12 bases in between. Germline-derived CDR1 and CDR2 are MDHEN and SYDVKM. This CDR3 has 12 amino acids. As regards this clone: Its antigen is not known.

The study ran its PCR with 60 Vbeta and 13 Jbeta primers. Sequencing was performed with immunoSEQ multiplex PCR; in TCRdb, only in-frame clones are kept and a portion is missing. In the table there are about 140,000 clones, roughly 10% of which are singletons. The chain couples TRBV28 to TRBJ1-2; perhaps TRBD1 as D (6 bases). The sequenced sample consisted of PBMCs. The source is a male donor in good health and CMV-seronegative. The CDR3 here is CASSKQGRGYTF. CDR3 coding DNA: TGTGCCAGCAGTAAACAGGGTCGGGGCTACACCTTC.